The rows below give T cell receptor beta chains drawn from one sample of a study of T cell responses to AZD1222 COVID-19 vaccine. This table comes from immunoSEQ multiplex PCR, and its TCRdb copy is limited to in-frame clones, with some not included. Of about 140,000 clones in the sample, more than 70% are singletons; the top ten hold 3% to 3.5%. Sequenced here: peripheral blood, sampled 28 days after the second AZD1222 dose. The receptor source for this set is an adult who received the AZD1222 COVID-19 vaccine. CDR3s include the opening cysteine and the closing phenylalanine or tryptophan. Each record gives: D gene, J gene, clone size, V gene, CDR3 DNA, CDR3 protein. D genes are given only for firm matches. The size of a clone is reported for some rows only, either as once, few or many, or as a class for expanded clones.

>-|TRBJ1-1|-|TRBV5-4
TGTGCCAGCAGCTCCCGAGGGGGGTTTGACTCTGAAGCTTTCTTT
CASSSRGGFDSEAFF
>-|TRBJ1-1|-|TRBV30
TGTGCCTGGATCAGTGAGGTTGGTACTGAAGCTTTCTTT
CAWISEVGTEAFF
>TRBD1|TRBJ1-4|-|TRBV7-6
TGTGCCAGCAGCTCAGGACAGGGATCCTTACAACTGTTTTTT
CASSSGQGSLQLFF
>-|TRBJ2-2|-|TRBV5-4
TGTGCCAGCAGCTTGGAGGTCGGGGAGCTGTTTTTT
CASSLEVGELFF
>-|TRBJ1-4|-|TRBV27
TGTGCCAAAGCACTCCCCCCGGGGCATGCTAATGAAAAACTGTTTTTT
CAKALPPGHANEKLFF
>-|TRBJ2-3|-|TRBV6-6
TGTGCCAGCAGTCCTGCCGAGGATACGCAGTATTTT
CASSPAEDTQYF
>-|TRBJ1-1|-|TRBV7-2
TGTGCCAGCAGCTTAGCAGAGAACACTGAAGCTTTCTTT
CASSLAENTEAFF
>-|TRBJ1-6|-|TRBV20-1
TGCAGTGCTGCAGGGACTTCACCCCTCCACTTT
CSAAGTSPLHF
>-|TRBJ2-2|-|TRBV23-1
TGCGCCAGCAGTCAATCGCGGACAGCCATGAACACCGGGGAGCTGTTTTTT
CASSQSRTAMNTGELFF
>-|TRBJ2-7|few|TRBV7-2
TGTGCCAGCAGCTTAGATTCGAATTTGGGCTACGAGCAGTACTTC
CASSLDSNLGYEQYF
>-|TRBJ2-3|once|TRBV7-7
TGTGCTAGCAGCTTAAGCGGTGTTTCCACAGATACGCAGTATTTT
CASSLSGVSTDTQYF
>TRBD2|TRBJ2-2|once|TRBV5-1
TGCGCCAGCAGCGGAGGGACTAGCGGGACCGGGGAGCTGTTTTTT
CASSGGTSGTGELFF
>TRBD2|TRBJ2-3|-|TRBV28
TGTGCCAGCAGCCGCGGACTAGCGGGAGATACGCAGTATTTT
CASSRGLAGDTQYF
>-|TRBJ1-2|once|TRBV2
TGTGCCAGCAGAGGGGAACGCGGGGGCTACACCTTC
CASRGERGGYTF
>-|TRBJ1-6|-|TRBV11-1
TGTGCCAGCAGCCGCCTGGAAGGGGCACCCCTCCACTTT
CASSRLEGAPLHF
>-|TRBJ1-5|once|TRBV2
TGTGCCAGCAGGGCGGGGTCGCAGCCCCAGCATTTT
CASRAGSQPQHF
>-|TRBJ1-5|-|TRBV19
TGTGCCAGTAGTTTGGCGGGGGGCAATCAGCCCCAGCATTTT
CASSLAGGNQPQHF
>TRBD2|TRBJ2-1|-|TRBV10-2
TGCGCCAGCACTAAAGCGGGAGCGTACAATGAGCAGTTCTTC
CASTKAGAYNEQFF
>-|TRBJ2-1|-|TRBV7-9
TGTGCCAGCAGCCCCCGGGACACCTTCACGAGGAATGAGCAGTTCTTC
CASSPRDTFTRNEQFF
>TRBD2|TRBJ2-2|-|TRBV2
TGTGCCAGCCAGACTAGCGGGGGAGGGGAGCTGTTTTTT
CASQTSGGGELFF
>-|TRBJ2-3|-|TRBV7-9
TGTGCCAGCAGCGTAATCACAGATACGCAGTATTTT
CASSVITDTQYF
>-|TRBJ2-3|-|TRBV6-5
TGTGCCAGCATCACACGGAATGAGGGAGATACGCAGTATTTT
CASITRNEGDTQYF
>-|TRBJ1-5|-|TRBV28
TGTGCCAGCAGTTTAACTTCTCAGGAGTATAGCAATCAGCCCCAGCATTTT
CASSLTSQEYSNQPQHF
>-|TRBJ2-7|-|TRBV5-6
TGTGCCAGCAGCTTCGGCAGGGAAGTGTACGAGCAGTACTTC
CASSFGREVYEQYF
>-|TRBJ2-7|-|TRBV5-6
TGTGCCAGCAGCTTTACCGGGTACTCCTACGAGCAGTACTTC
CASSFTGYSYEQYF
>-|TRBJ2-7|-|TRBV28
TGTGCCAGCAGTCCTCCGCCCGCCTACGAGCAGTACTTC
CASSPPPAYEQYF
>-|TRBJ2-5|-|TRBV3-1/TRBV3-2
TGTGCCAGCAGCCACCGGCGGGCAGAGACCCAGTACTTC
CASSHRRAETQYF
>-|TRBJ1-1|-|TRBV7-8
TGTGCCAGCAGCCCCGGGGCCATGAACACTGAAGCTTTCTTT
CASSPGAMNTEAFF
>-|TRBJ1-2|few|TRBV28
TGTGCCAGCAGTTTACAGGGGAGGAAGGGCTACACCTTC
CASSLQGRKGYTF
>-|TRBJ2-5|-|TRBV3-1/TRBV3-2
TGTGCCAGCAGCTCGGCGGGAATGGAGACCCAGTACTTC
CASSSAGMETQYF
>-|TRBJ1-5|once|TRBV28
TGTGCCAGCAGGCCCTTGGAGGTCCGAAGCAATCAGCCCCAGCATTTT
CASRPLEVRSNQPQHF
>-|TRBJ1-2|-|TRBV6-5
TGTGCCAGCAGTCGGGGGGAGGGGTATGGCTACACCTTC
CASSRGEGYGYTF
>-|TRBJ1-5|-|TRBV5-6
TGTGCCAGCAGCTTGGGGGGGAGCCAGCCCCAGCATTTT
CASSLGGSQPQHF
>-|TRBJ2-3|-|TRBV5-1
TGCGCCAGCAGCGTCCAGGGTAGCACAGATACGCAGTATTTT
CASSVQGSTDTQYF
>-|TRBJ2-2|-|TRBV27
TGTGCCAGCAGTCGCCCGGGACAAACGAACACCGGGGAGCTGTTTTTT
CASSRPGQTNTGELFF
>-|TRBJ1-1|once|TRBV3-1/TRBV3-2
TGTGCCAGCAGCCAACCTCAGGGCACTGAAGCTTTCTTT
CASSQPQGTEAFF
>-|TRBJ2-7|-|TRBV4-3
TGCGCCAGCAGCCAAGAGGCCACGGGGGCCATACCCTACGAGCAGTACTTC
CASSQEATGAIPYEQYF
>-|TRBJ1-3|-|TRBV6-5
TGTGCCAGCAGTTACGATCCCGAGGGAAACACCATATATTTT
CASSYDPEGNTIYF
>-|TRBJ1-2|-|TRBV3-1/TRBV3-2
TGTGCCAGCAGCCAAGATGGGGCGCAAAGGGGCTACACCTTC
CASSQDGAQRGYTF
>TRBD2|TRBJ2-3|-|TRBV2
TGTGCCAGCAGACGAGGACTAGCGGGAGATACGCAGTATTTT
CASRRGLAGDTQYF